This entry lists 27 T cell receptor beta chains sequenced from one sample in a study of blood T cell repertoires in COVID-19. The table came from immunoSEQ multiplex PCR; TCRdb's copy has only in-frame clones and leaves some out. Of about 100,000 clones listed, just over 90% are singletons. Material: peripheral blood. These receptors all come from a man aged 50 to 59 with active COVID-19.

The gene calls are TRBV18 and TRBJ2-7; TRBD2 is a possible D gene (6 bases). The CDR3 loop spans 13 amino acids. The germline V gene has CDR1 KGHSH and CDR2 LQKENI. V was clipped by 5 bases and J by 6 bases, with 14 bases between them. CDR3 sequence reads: CASSAKTSSEQYF. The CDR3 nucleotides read TGTGCCAGCTCAGCTAAGACTAGTAGCGAGCAGTACTTC.

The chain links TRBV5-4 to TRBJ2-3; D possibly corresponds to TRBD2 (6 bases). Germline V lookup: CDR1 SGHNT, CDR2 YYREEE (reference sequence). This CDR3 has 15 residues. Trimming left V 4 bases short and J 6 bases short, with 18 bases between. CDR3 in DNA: TGTGCCAGCAGCCCCGGTAGTGGAGGGCGGGATACGCAGTATTTT. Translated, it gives CASSPGSGGRDTQYF.

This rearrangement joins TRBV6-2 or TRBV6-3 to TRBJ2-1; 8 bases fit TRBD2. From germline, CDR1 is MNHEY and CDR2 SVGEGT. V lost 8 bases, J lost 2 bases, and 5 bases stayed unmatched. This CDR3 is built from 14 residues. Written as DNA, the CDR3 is TGTGCCAGCCGTTCGGGGGGGACCTACAATGAGCAGTTCTTC. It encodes CASRSGGTYNEQFF.

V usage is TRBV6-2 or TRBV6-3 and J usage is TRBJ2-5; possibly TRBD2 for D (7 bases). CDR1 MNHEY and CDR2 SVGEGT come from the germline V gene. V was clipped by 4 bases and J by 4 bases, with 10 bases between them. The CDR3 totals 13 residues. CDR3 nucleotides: TGTGCCAGCAGTTGGGGGGGCACAGAGACCCAGTACTTC. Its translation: CASSWGGTETQYF.

CDR3 in DNA: TGTGCCAGCACCCTACAGGTCACCGGGGAGCTGTTTTTT. This gives the protein CASTLQVTGELFF. This chain connects TRBV12-3 or TRBV12-4 to TRBJ2-2; weak D call: TRBD1 (5 bases). The CDR3 loop spans 13 amino acids. Trimming pared 7 bases from V and 4 bases from J, leaving 10 bases between.

CDR3 protein: CASSQTADGDIQYF. The CDR3 DNA follows: TGTGCCAGCAGCCAAACCGCCGACGGGGACATTCAGTACTTC. The rearrangement joins TRBV3-1 (or the pseudogene TRBV3-2) to TRBJ2-4; possible D gene TRBD2, 5 bases. Between the trimmed V and J ends, which lost 2 bases and 8 bases, there was a span of 13 bases. There are 14 residues in the CDR3. Germline CDR1 LGHDT, CDR2 YNNKEL (reference sequence).

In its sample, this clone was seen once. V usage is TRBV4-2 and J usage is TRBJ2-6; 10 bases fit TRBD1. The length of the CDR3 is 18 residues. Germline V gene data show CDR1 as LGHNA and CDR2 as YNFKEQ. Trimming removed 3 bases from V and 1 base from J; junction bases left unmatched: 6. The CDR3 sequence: CASSHPDRGTSGANVLTF. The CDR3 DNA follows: TGTGCCAGCAGCCATCCGGACAGGGGGACTTCTGGGGCCAACGTCCTGACTTTC.

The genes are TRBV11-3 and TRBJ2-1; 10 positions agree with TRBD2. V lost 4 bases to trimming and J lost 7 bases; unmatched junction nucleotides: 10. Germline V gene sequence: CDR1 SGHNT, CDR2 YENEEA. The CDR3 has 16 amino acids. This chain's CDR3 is CASSYPSSGRGNEQFF. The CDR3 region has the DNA TGTGCCAGCAGCTACCCCTCGAGCGGGAGGGGGAATGAGCAGTTCTTC.

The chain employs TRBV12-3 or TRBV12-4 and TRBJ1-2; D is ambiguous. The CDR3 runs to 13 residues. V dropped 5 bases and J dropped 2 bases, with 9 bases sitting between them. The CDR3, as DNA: TGTGCCAGCAGTCTTGGGGAGAACTATGGCTACACCTTC. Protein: CASSLGENYGYTF.

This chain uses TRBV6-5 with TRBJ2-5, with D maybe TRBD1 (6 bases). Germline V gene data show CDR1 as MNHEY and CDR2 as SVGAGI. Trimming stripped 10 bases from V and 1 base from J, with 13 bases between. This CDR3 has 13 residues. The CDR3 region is CANQGNTQETQYF. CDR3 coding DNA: TGTGCCAACCAGGGGAATACCCAAGAGACCCAGTACTTC.

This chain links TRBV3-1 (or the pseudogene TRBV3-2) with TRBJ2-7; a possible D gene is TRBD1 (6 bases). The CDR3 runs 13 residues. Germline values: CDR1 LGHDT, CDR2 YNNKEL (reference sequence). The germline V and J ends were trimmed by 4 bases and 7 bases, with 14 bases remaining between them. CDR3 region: CASSRKPGTEQYF. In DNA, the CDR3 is TGTGCCAGCAGCCGAAAGCCCGGGACAGAGCAGTACTTC.

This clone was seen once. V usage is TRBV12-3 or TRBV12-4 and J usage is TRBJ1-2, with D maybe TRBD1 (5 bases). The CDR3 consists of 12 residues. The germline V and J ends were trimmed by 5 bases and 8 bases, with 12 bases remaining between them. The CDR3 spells CASSPGGRGYTF. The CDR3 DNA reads TGTGCCAGCAGTCCCGGGGGTCGGGGCTACACCTTC.

The CDR3 sequence: CASSVVPGLAGGNEQFF. The CDR3 DNA reads as TGTGCCAGCAGCGTAGTCCCAGGACTAGCGGGGGGCAATGAGCAGTTCTTC. V gene TRBV9 combines with J gene TRBJ2-1; TRBD2 aligns across 14 bases. There are 17 residues in the CDR3. V was clipped by 0 bases and J by 6 bases; unmatched bases: 5. Germline V gene sequence: CDR1 SGDLS, CDR2 YYNGEE.

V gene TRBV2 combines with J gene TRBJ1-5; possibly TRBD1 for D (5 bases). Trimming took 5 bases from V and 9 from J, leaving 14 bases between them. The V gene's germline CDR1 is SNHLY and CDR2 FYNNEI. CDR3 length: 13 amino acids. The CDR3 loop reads CASSLGEVRPQHF. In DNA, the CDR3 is TGTGCCAGCAGTTTGGGGGAGGTGAGGCCCCAGCATTTT.

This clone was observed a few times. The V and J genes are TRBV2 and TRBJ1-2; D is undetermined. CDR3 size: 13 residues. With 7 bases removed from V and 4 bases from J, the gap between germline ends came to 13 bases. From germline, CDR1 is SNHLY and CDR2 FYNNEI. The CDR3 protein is CASTPTQIYGYTF. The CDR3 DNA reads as TGTGCCAGCACGCCCACCCAGATCTATGGCTACACCTTC.

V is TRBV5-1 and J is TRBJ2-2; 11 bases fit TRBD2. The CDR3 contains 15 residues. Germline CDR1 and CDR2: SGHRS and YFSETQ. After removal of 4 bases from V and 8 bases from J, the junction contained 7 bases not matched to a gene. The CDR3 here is CASSPGTSGPGELFF. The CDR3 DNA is TGCGCCAGCAGCCCCGGGACTAGCGGACCTGGGGAGCTGTTTTTT.

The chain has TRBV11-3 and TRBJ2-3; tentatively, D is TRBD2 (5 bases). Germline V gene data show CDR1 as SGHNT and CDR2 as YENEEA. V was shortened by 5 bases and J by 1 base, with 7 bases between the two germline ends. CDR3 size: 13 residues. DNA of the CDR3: TGTGCCAGCAGCGAGAGGGGCACAGATACGCAGTATTTT. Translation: CASSERGTDTQYF.

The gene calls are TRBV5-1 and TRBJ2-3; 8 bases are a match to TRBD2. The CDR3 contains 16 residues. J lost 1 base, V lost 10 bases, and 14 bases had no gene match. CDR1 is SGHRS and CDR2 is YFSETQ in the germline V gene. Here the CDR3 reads CARRGGASAGTDTQYF. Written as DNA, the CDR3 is TGCGCCCGCCGGGGGGGGGCTAGCGCAGGCACAGATACGCAGTATTTT.

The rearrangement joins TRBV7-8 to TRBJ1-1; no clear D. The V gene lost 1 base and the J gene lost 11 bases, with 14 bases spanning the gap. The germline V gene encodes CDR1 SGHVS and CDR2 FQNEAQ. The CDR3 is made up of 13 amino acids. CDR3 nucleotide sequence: TGTGCCAGCAGCTTAGATTGGGCAGGCACGGCTTTCTTT. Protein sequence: CASSLDWAGTAFF.

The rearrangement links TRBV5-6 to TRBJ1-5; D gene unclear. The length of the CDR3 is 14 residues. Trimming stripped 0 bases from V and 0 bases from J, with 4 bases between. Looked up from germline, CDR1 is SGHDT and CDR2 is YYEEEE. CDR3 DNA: TGTGCCAGCAGCTTGGGGGCTAGCAATCAGCCCCAGCATTTT. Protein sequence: CASSLGASNQPQHF.

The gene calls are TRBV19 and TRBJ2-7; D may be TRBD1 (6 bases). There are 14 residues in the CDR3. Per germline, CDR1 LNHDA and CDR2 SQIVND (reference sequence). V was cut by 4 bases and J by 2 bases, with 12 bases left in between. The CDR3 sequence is CASSTGTPPYEQYF. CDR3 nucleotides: TGTGCCAGTAGTACCGGGACACCACCCTACGAGCAGTACTTC.

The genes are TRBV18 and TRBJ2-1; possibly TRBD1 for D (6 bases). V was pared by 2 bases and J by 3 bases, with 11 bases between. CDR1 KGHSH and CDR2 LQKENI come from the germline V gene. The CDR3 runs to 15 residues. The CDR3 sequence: CASSPMGTSYNEQFF. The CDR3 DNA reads TGTGCCAGCTCACCAATGGGGACAAGCTACAATGAGCAGTTCTTC.

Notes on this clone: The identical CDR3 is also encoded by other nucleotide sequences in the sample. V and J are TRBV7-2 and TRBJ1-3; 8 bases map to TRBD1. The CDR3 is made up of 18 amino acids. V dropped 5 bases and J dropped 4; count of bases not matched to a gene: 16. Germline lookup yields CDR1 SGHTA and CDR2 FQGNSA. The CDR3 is CASSPRGQGIVSGNTIYF. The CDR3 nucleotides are TGTGCCAGCAGCCCGAGAGGACAGGGTATTGTTTCGGGAAACACCATATATTTT. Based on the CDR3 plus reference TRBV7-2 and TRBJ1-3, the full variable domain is GAGVSQSPSNKVTEKGKDVELRCDPISGHTALYWYRQSLGQGLEFLIYFQGNSAPDKSGLPSDRFSAERTGGSVSTLTIQRTQQEDSAVYLCASSPRGQGIVSGNTIYFGEGSWLTVV.

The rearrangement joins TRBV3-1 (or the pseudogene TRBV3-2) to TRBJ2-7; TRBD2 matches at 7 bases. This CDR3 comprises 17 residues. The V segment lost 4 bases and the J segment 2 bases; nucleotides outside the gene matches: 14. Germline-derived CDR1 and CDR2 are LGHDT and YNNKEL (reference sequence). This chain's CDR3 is CASSPAATGTKAYEQYF. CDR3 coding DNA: TGTGCCAGCAGCCCCGCAGCCACCGGGACTAAGGCCTACGAGCAGTACTTC.

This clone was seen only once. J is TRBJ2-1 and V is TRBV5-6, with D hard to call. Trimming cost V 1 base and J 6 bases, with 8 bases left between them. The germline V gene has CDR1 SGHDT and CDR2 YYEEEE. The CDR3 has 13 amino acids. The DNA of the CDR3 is TGTGCCAGCAGCTTGAAAGGAGTCAATGAGCAGTTCTTC. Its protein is CASSLKGVNEQFF.

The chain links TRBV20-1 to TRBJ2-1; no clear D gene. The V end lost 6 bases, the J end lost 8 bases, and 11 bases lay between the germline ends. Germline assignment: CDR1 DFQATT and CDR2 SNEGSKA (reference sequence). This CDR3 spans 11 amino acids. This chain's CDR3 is CSAPEVDEQFF. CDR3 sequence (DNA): TGCAGTGCCCCCGAGGTCGATGAGCAGTTCTTC.

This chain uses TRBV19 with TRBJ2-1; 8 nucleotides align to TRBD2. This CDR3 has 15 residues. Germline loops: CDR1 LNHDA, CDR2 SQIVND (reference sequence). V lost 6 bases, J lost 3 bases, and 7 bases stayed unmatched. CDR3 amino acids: CASRMTSVDYNEQFF. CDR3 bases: TGTGCCAGTAGAATGACTAGCGTTGACTACAATGAGCAGTTCTTC.